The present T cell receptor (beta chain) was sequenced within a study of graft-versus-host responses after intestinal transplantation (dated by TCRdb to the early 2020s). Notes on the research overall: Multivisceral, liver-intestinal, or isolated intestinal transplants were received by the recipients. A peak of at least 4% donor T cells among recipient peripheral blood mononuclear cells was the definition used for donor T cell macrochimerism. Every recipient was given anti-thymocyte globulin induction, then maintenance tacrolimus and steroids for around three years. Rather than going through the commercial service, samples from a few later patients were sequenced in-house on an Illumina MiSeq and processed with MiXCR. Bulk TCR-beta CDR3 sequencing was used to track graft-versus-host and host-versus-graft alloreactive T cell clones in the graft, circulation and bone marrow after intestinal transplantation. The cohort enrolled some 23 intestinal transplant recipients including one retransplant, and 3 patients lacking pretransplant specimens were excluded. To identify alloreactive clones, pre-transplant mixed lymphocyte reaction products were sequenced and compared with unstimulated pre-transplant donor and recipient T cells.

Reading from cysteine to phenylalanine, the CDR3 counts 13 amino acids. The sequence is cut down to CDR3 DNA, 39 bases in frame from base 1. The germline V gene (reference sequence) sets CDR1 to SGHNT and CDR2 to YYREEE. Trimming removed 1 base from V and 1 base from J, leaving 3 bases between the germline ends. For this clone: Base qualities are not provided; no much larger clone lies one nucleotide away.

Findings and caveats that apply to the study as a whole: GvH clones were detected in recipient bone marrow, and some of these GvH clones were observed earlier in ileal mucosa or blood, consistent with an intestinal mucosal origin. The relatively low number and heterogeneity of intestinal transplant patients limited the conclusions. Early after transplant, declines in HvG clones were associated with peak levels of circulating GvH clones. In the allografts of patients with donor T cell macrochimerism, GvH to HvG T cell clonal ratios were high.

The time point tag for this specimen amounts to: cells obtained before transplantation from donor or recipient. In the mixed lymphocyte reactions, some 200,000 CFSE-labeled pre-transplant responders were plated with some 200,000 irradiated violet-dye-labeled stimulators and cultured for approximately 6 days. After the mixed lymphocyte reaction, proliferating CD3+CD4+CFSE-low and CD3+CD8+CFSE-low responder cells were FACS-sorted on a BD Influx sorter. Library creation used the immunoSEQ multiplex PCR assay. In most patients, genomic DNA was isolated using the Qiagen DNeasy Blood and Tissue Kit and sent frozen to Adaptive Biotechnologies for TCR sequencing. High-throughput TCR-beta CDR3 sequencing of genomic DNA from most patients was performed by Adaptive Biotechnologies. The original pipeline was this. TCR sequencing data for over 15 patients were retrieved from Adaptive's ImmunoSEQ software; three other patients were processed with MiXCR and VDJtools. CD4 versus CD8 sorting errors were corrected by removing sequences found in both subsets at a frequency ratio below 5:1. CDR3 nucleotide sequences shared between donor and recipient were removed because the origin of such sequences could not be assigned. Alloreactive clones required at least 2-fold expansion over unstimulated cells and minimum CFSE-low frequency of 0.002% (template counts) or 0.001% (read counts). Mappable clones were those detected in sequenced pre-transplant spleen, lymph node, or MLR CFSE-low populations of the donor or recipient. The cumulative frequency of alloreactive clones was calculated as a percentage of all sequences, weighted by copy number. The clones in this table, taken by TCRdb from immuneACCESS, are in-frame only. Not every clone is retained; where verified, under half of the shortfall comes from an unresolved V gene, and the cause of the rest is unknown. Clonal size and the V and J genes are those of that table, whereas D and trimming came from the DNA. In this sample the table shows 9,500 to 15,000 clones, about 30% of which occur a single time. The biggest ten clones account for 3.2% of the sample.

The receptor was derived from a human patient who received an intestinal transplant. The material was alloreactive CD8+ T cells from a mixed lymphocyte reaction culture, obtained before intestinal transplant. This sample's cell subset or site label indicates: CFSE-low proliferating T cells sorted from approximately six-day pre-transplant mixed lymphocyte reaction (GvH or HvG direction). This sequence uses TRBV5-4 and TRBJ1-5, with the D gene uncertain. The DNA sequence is TGTGCCAGCAGCTTGACAAGCAATCAGCCCCAGCATTTT. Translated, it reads CASSLTSNQPQHF. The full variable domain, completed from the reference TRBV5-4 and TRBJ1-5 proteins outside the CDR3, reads ETGVTQSPTHLIKTRGQQVTLRCSSQSGHNTVSWYQQALGQGPQFIFQYYREEENGRGNFPPRFSGLQFPNYSSELNVNALELDDSALYLCASSLTSNQPQHFGDGTRLSIL.